This T cell receptor beta chain is from a study of cytomegalovirus exposure and HLA in healthy donors. Assay: immunoSEQ multiplex PCR; the TCRdb copy retains only in-frame clones and omits some. This sample has about 260,000 clones, with about 90% found just once. J was trimmed by 7 bases and V by 1 base; bases with no gene match: 4. Looked up from germline, CDR1 is LGHNT and CDR2 is FRNRAP. The CDR3 totals 14 residues. The clonotype originates from a woman aged 30 to 39 in good health and CMV-seronegative. The rearrangement joins TRBV12-5 to TRBJ2-4; 7 bases map to TRBD1. Sequencing was done on a sample of PBMCs. The CDR3 region has the DNA TGTGCTAGTGGTTTGGGACAGGGTCCGAACATTCAGTACTTC. Its protein product is CASGLGQGPNIQYF.